The clone carrying this T cell receptor beta chain was counted between two and nine times. What it recognizes is unknown. Across 18 months, stable Graves' hyperthyroidism was marked by no progression to ophthalmopathy. The PBMCs were taken from roughly 9.3 ml of fresh peripheral blood. Germline V gene lookup returns CDR1 ENHRY and CDR2 SYGVKD. Trimming cost V 10 bases and J 4 bases; bases outside gene matches: 9. The CDR3 is 14 residues long. This record comes from a study of T cells in Graves' hyperthyroidism and ophthalmopathy. Study-wide points: Prediction of ophthalmopathy progression came a median roughly 6.6 months pre-onset.

RNA transcripts yielded amplified TCR beta CDR3 regions. Primed by the HTBI set, a first-round RT-PCR was run on the TCR CDR3. TCRdb re-called the multiplex PCR reads with MiXCR, one entry per CDR3 protein. The sample shows roughly 630,000 distinct CDR3 sequences, around a sixth of them seen only once. Sequencing used blood. The clonotype was recovered from a woman aged 25-40 years with Graves' hyperthyroidism. The J gene is TRBJ2-3, the V gene TRBV10-3; 9 nucleotides agree with TRBD2. The CDR3 sequence: CATEAGGQADTQYF. The CDR3 bases are TGTGCCACCGAAGCGGGAGGCCAGGCAGATACGCAGTATTTT.